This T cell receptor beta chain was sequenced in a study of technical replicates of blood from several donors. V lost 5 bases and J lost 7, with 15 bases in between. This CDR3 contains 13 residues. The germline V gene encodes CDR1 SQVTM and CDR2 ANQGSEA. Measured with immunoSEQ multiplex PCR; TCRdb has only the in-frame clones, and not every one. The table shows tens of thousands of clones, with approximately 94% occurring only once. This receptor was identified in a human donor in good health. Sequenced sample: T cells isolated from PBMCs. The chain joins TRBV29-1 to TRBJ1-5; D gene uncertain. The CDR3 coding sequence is TGCAGCGTTCGGGGTAACGGGCCGCAGCCCCAGCATTTT. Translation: CSVRGNGPQPQHF. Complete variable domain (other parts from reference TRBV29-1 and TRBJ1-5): SAVISQKPSRDICQRGTSLTIQCQVDSQVTMMFWYRQQPGQSLTLIATANQGSEATYESGFVIDKFPISRPNLTFSTLTVSNMSPEDSSIYLCSVRGNGPQPQHFGDGTRLSIL.